The 27 T cell receptor beta chains given below trace back to one sample, sequenced in a study of human versus mouse CDR3 diversity and MHC coevolution. Clones were sequenced by immunoSEQ multiplex PCR, and TCRdb holds only the in-frame ones, with some missing. The sample lists over 60,000 clones, 80% to 95% occurring once. Sequencing input: naive CD4+ T cells from blood. Subset indicated: CD45RO-negative CD62L-positive naive CD4 T cells. Receptors originate from a person aged 30-69 years in good health.

The chain carries TRBV18 and TRBJ2-7; 11 nucleotides agree with TRBD1. CDR1 KGHSH and CDR2 LQKENI come from the germline V gene. J gave up 4 bases and V 3 bases, and 2 bases lay outside the gene matches. The CDR3 extends over 14 amino acids. The CDR3 spells CASSPGQGAYEQYF. In DNA, the CDR3 is TGTGCCAGCTCACCTGGACAGGGGGCGTACGAGCAGTACTTC.

The V call is TRBV5-4, the J call TRBJ1-2; TRBD1 matches 7 bases. The V gene's germline CDR1 is SGHNT and CDR2 YYREEE (reference sequence). The CDR3 runs 14 residues. Losses at the gene ends were 4 bases for V and 4 bases for J; bases not matched to a gene: 7. CDR3 amino acids: CASSTGATSYGYTF. The CDR3 nucleotides are TGTGCCAGCAGCACAGGGGCGACCTCCTATGGCTACACCTTC.

This clone was picked up one time. The chain has TRBV19 and TRBJ1-5, with 9 bases identical to TRBD1. Germline assignment: CDR1 LNHDA and CDR2 SQIVND (reference sequence). V lost 4 bases to trimming and J lost 0 bases; unmatched junction nucleotides: 1. This CDR3 is built from 15 residues. This CDR3 is CASSRDRVSNQPQHF. CDR3 coding DNA: TGTGCCAGTAGTAGGGACAGGGTTAGCAATCAGCCCCAGCATTTT. The whole variable domain, remainder taken from reference TRBV19 and TRBJ1-5, is DGGITQSPKYLFRKEGQNVTLSCEQNLNHDAMYWYRQDPGQGLRLIYYSQIVNDFQKGDIAEGYSVSREKKESFPLTVTSAQKNPTAFYLCASSRDRVSNQPQHFGDGTRLSIL.

The V and J genes are TRBV28 and TRBJ2-1; TRBD2 matches 8 bases. Losses at the gene ends were 4 bases for V and 0 bases for J; bases not matched to a gene: 2. Germline CDR1 is MDHEN and CDR2 is SYDVKM. The CDR3 runs 15 residues. The CDR3 bases are TGTGCCAGCAGTTCCGGGACTAGCTCCTACAATGAGCAGTTCTTC. Amino acids: CASSSGTSSYNEQFF.

The gene calls are TRBV27 and TRBJ2-7; D is perhaps TRBD2 (7 bases). Germline lookup yields CDR1 MNHEY and CDR2 SMNVEV (reference sequence). V lost 3 bases and J 0 bases, leaving 12 bases between the germline ends. This CDR3 region has 15 residues. The DNA for the CDR3 is TGTGCCAGCAGTTTCAAGGGGGGGGACTCCTACGAGCAGTACTTC. Amino acid sequence: CASSFKGGDSYEQYF.

This chain joins TRBV7-9 and TRBJ1-1, with no clear D. Trimming removed 3 bases at V and 4 bases at J, with 21 bases between. This CDR3 comprises 17 residues. Germline-derived CDR1 and CDR2 are SEHNR and FQNEAQ (reference sequence). The CDR3 DNA is TGTGCCAGCAGCTTCTCGTGGTCCGCCAGTCCAGTCACTGAAGCTTTCTTT. Encoded protein: CASSFSWSASPVTEAFF.

V and J are TRBV29-1 and TRBJ1-1; D call uncertain. Looked up from germline, CDR1 is SQVTM and CDR2 is ANQGSEA. Trimming removed 4 bases from V and 5 bases from J, with 14 bases in between. The CDR3 has 13 amino acids. CDR3 sequence reads: CSVVPKLITEAFF. In DNA, the CDR3 is TGCAGCGTTGTCCCTAAACTCATAACTGAAGCTTTCTTT.

The rearrangement links TRBV27 to TRBJ2-3, with 7 bases fitting TRBD1. Trimming removed 0 bases from V and 2 bases from J; junction bases left unmatched: 2. The CDR3 spans 15 residues. CDR1 and CDR2 from the germline V gene are MNHEY and SMNVEV (reference sequence). The CDR3 DNA follows: TGTGCCAGCAGTTTATCGGGACAGCTCACAGATACGCAGTATTTT. Translated, it gives CASSLSGQLTDTQYF.

The chain is built from TRBV18 and TRBJ1-1; the D gene is possibly TRBD1 (6 bases). Germline values: CDR1 KGHSH, CDR2 LQKENI. Between the trimmed V and J ends, which lost 5 bases and 6 bases, there was a span of 19 bases. The CDR3 sequence is 15 residues long. CDR3: CASSEGERVFSEAFF. In nucleotides, the CDR3 is TGTGCCAGCTCAGAGGGGGAACGGGTCTTCTCTGAAGCTTTCTTT.

The rearrangement uses TRBV28 and TRBJ2-6, with D perhaps TRBD1 (5 bases). The V gene's germline CDR1 is MDHEN and CDR2 SYDVKM. V shed 5 bases and J shed 0 bases, with 20 bases lying between them. The CDR3 is 19 residues long. CDR3 in DNA: TGTGCCAGCAGTCTCGTCGGCCCCCAGGGCAACTCTGGGGCCAACGTCCTGACTTTC. It yields the protein CASSLVGPQGNSGANVLTF. The complete variable domain, with remaining parts taken from reference TRBV28 and TRBJ2-6, reads DVKVTQSSRYLVKRTGEKVFLECVQDMDHENMFWYRQDPGLGLRLIYFSYDVKMKEKGDIPEGYSVSREKKERFSLILESASTNQTSMYLCASSLVGPQGNSGANVLTFGAGSRLTVL.

This chain links TRBV5-5 with TRBJ1-2; a possible D gene is TRBD1 (6 bases). The germline CDR1 and CDR2 sequences are SGHKS and YYEKEE (reference sequence). There are 15 residues in the CDR3. The ends were cut back, 4 bases at V and 4 bases at J, with 17 bases in the middle. This CDR3 is CASSLDLQGSYGYTF. CDR3 in DNA: TGTGCCAGCAGCCTCGACTTACAGGGCTCCTATGGCTACACCTTC.

This clone was counted a single time. This CDR3 is also generated by other DNA sequences in the sample. The rearrangement uses TRBV5-6 and TRBJ1-1; D ambiguous. V was shortened by 3 bases and J by 11 bases, with 23 bases between the two germline ends. The germline V gene encodes CDR1 SGHDT and CDR2 YYEEEE. The CDR3 sequence is 15 residues long. The CDR3 region is CASSSDQLRADEAFF. DNA for the CDR3: TGTGCCAGCAGCTCGGATCAGCTGAGGGCAGATGAGGCTTTCTTT. Full variable domain (missing parts from reference TRBV5-6 and TRBJ1-1): DAGVTQSPTHLIKTRGQQVTLRCSPKSGHDTVSWYQQALGQGPQFIFQYYEEEERQRGNFPDRFSGHQFPNYSSELNVNALLLGDSALYLCASSSDQLRADEAFFGQGTRLTVV.

This chain joins TRBV10-1 and TRBJ2-4; D possibly corresponds to TRBD1 (6 bases). Germline V CDR1 and CDR2: WNHNN, SYGVQD (reference sequence). The length of the CDR3 is 14 residues. Trimming removed 6 bases from V and 7 bases from J, with 16 bases in between. CDR3 nucleotides: TGCGCCAGCAGGGAACAGGGCCCTATGAACATTCAGTACTTC. The encoded protein is CASREQGPMNIQYF.

The chain is built from TRBV5-1 and TRBJ2-1; 10 nucleotides agree with TRBD2. Germline CDR1 SGHRS, CDR2 YFSETQ. J lost 3 bases, V lost 4 bases, and 7 bases had no gene match. The CDR3 sequence is 16 residues long. CDR3 sequence reads: CASSPQLAGHYNEQFF. The CDR3 bases are TGCGCCAGCAGCCCCCAACTAGCGGGACACTACAATGAGCAGTTCTTC.

This chain connects TRBV10-2 to TRBJ1-2; weak D call: TRBD1 (6 bases). Trimming pared 3 bases from V and 8 bases from J, leaving 10 bases between. This CDR3 is 12 amino acids long. Germline V gene sequence: CDR1 WSHSY, CDR2 SAAADI. CDR3 nucleotide sequence: TGCGCCAGCAGTGAAGGACAGTCAGGCTACACCTTC. Its translation is CASSEGQSGYTF.

As DNA, the CDR3 is TGCGCCAGCAGTGGAGCCCTAATTACAGTCTACGAGCAGTACTTC. Translated: CASSGALITVYEQYF. The chain uses TRBV10-2 and TRBJ2-7; D is uncertain. Germline V gene data show CDR1 as WSHSY and CDR2 as SAAADI. V was pared by 4 bases and J by 3 bases, with 16 bases between. The CDR3 is made up of 15 amino acids.

V gene TRBV18 combines with J gene TRBJ1-2, with 8 bases identical to TRBD1. Trimming removed 5 bases from V and 3 bases from J; junction bases left unmatched: 5. The V gene's germline CDR1 is KGHSH and CDR2 LQKENI. The CDR3 sequence is 14 residues long. CDR3 amino acids: CASSATGVDYGYTF. CDR3 nucleotide sequence: TGTGCCAGCTCAGCGACAGGGGTTGACTATGGCTACACCTTC.

The chain links TRBV6-1 to TRBJ2-5, with unresolved D. CDR1 is MNHNS, CDR2 SASEGT, per germline. V was pared by 1 base and J by 2 bases, with 14 bases between. The CDR3 is 16 residues long. This CDR3 reads CASSEVAGILQETQYF. The CDR3 DNA is TGTGCCAGCAGTGAAGTTGCTGGTATCCTACAAGAGACCCAGTACTTC.

The chain has TRBV5-1 and TRBJ2-7; 9 nucleotides agree with TRBD2. The J segment lost 7 bases and the V segment lost 3 bases, leaving 8 bases of the junction unmatched. The CDR3 has 14 residues. CDR1 SGHRS and CDR2 YFSETQ come from the germline V gene. CDR3 nucleotides: TGCGCCAGCAGCTCTGGGACTAGCTGGAGGGAGCAGTACTTC. It yields the protein CASSSGTSWREQYF.

The rearrangement joins TRBV18 to TRBJ1-1; the match to TRBD1 covers 7 bases. The germline CDR1 and CDR2 sequences are KGHSH and LQKENI. This CDR3 has 14 amino acids. Unmatched junction bases numbered 5, after V lost 5 bases and J lost 2 bases. CDR3 DNA: TGTGCCAGCTCAAAAGACAGGGTTAACACTGAAGCTTTCTTT. Its translation is CASSKDRVNTEAFF.

The chain links TRBV4-1 to TRBJ1-5, with D possibly matching TRBD1 (5 bases). Trimming shortened V by 1 base and J by 3 bases, and 10 bases separated the two germline ends. Germline CDR1 MGHRA, CDR2 YSYEKL. This CDR3 is built from 15 residues. CDR3 sequence reads: CASSQVSGYNQPQHF. DNA of the CDR3: TGCGCCAGCAGCCAAGTGTCAGGGTACAATCAGCCCCAGCATTTT.

This chain joins TRBV2 and TRBJ2-5; D possibly corresponds to TRBD2 (6 bases). This CDR3 region has 12 residues. V dropped 7 bases and J dropped 2 bases, with 8 bases sitting between them. Germline V gene lookup returns CDR1 SNHLY and CDR2 FYNNEI. The CDR3 spells CASKGTQETQYF. DNA of the CDR3: TGTGCCAGCAAGGGGACTCAAGAGACCCAGTACTTC.

The V and J genes are TRBV7-8 and TRBJ1-2, with D possibly matching TRBD1 (6 bases). This CDR3 is 15 amino acids long. The germline V and J ends were trimmed by 1 base and 8 bases, with 17 bases remaining between them. The germline V gene encodes CDR1 SGHVS and CDR2 FQNEAQ. CDR3 in DNA: TGTGCCAGCAGCTTAGATTTCAGGGGCGGGGGCGGCTACACCTTC. Amino acids: CASSLDFRGGGGYTF.

CDR3 amino acids: CAWSSTRTGPSGELFF. The CDR3 region has the DNA TGTGCCTGGAGTTCTACCCGGACAGGGCCTTCCGGGGAGCTGTTTTTT. The chain employs TRBV30 and TRBJ2-2; 8 bases are a match to TRBD1. CDR1 is GTSNPN, CDR2 SVGIG, per germline (reference sequence). J was trimmed by 6 bases and V by 2 bases; bases with no gene match: 11. This CDR3 has 16 residues.

The CDR3 bases are TGCGCCAGCCGCGACCACGGACAGGGCAGTTCGACCCAGTACTTC. Its translation: CASRDHGQGSSTQYF. This chain joins TRBV5-1 and TRBJ2-5; 8 bases align to TRBD1. CDR3 length: 15 amino acids. J gave up 7 bases and V 7 bases, and 15 bases lay outside the gene matches. Germline V CDR1 and CDR2: SGHRS, YFSETQ.

V gene TRBV18 combines with J gene TRBJ1-5; TRBD1 is a possible D gene (6 bases). From germline, CDR1 is KGHSH and CDR2 LQKENI. V was cut by 2 bases and J by 6 bases, with 11 bases left in between. The CDR3 consists of 14 residues. CDR3 in amino acids: CASSPGGSTQPQHF. CDR3 coding DNA: TGTGCCAGCTCACCAGGGGGCTCAACTCAGCCCCAGCATTTT.

This chain connects TRBV11-2 to TRBJ2-1; 9 nucleotides match TRBD1. Germline CDR1 is SGHAT and CDR2 is FQNNGV. Trimming cost V 5 bases and J 11 bases; bases outside gene matches: 7. CDR3 length: 13 residues. CDR3 coding DNA: TGTGCCAGCAGCATGGACAGGGGCCCAAAGCAGTTCTTC. Protein product: CASSMDRGPKQFF.